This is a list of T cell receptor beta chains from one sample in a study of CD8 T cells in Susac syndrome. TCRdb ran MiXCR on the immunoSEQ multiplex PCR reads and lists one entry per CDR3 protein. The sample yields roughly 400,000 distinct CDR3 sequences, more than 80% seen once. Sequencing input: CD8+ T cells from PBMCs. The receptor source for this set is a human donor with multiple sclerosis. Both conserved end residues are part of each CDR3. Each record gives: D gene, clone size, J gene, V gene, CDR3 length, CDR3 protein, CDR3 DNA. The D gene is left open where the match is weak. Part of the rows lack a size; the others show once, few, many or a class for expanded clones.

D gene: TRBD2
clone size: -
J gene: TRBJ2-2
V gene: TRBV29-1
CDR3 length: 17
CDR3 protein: CSVGSGTSFHNTGELFF
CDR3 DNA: TGCAGCGTAGGCTCCGGGACTAGCTTCCATAACACCGGGGAGCTGTTTTTT

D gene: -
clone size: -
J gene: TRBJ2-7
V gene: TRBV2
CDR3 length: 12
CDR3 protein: CATLKIGYEQYF
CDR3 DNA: TGTGCCACCCTTAAAATCGGGTACGAGCAGTACTTC

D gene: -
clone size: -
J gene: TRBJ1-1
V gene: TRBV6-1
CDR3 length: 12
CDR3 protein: CASSYRGFEAFF
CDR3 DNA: TGTGCCAGCAGTTATAGGGGGTTTGAAGCTTTCTTT

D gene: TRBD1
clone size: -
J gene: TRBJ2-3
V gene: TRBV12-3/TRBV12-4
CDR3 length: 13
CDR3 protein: CASRQGHTDTQYF
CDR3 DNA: TGTGCCAGCCGACAGGGCCACACAGATACGCAGTATTTT

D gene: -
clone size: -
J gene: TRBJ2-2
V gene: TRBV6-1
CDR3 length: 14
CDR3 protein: CASSEASETGELFF
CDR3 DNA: TGTGCCAGCAGTGAAGCAAGCGAAACCGGGGAGCTGTTTTTT

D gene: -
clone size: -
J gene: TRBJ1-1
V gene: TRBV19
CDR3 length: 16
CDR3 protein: CASSIGLQPPNTEAFF
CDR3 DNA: TGTGCCAGTAGTATTGGGTTACAGCCACCGAACACTGAAGCTTTCTTT

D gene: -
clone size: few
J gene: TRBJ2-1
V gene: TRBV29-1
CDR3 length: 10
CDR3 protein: CSGDYNEQFF
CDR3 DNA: TGCAGCGGGGACTACAATGAGCAGTTCTTC

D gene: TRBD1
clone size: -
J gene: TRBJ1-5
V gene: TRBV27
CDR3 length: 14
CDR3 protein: CASSLIQGHQPQHF
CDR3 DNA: TGTGCCAGCAGTTTGATACAGGGGCATCAGCCCCAGCATTTT

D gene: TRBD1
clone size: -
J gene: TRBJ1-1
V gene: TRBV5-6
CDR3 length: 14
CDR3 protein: CASSLQGVNTEAFF
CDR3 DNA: TGTGCCAGCAGCCTACAGGGGGTGAACACTGAAGCTTTCTTT

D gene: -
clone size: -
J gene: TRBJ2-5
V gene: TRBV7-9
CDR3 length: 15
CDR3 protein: CASSGPGVRQETQYF
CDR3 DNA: TGTGCCAGCAGTGGCCCGGGAGTCCGCCAAGAGACCCAGTACTTC

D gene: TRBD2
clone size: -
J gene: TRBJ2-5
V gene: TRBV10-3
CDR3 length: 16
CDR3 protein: CAISPLAAGEGETQYF
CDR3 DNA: TGTGCCATCAGCCCTTTAGCGGCGGGGGAAGGAGAGACCCAGTACTTC